Detailed here is one T cell receptor beta chain. Its antigen is still unknown. No base-level quality is on record; no much larger clone is a single base apart. Collaborating institutions collected whole blood in K2EDTA tubes following their own protocols. Collaborator samples were shipped for TCRbeta analysis as frozen whole blood, isolated PBMCs, or DNA extracted from either sample type. CDR1 and CDR2 were assigned from the germline V gene (reference sequence) as LGHDT and YNNKEL. Spanning cysteine to phenylalanine, the CDR3 consists of 14 amino acids. Of the read, only the CDR3 DNA is kept; its 42 bases are in frame from base 1. Relative to germline, V is 6 bases shorter and J is 0 bases shorter, with 12 bases between their ends. TCRbeta CDR3 regions were amplified from genomic DNA using the immunoSEQ Assay, a bias-controlled multiplex PCR. Per the original workflow: The number of nucleated cells in each sample was estimated by amplification of reference gene primers within the assay. To quantify the absolute abundance of each unique TCRbeta CDR3 rearrangement, sequence reads were collapsed and filtered. For each sample, productive Simpson clonality was calculated by taking the square root of Simpson's diversity index across productive rearrangements. TCRdb obtained this table from immuneACCESS and retained in-frame rearrangements with V and J assigned. These tables miss some clones; where compared with another copy, unresolved V genes account for less than half of the shortfall, and the remainder is unexplained. V and J calls and clone size come straight from that table; D and trimming were deduced from the DNA. For this sample the table gives fewer than 200,000 clones, of which roughly 85% were detected only once. Together, the top ten hold about 3.5% of the sample.

These data come from a study of blood T cell repertoires in COVID-19 (dated by TCRdb to between 2020 and 2021). Background on the whole study: Samples covering the acute and convalescent phases of COVID-19 were provided by collaborators in the United States, Italy and Spain. The sample metadata nearly always contained a de-identified subject ID, COVID-19 status, age in years and sex. The repertoires were released in a freely available public database intended as a resource for research on the immune response to SARS-CoV-2. Where available, HLA class I and class II types were taken from metadata supplied by the sample provider and were not determined by assay-based typing. The samples were drawn from two sources: the first 160 participants of the ongoing ImmuneRACE study, and 1,000 to 1,500 subjects contributed by 6 global collaborators. The dataset comprised deeply sampled blood TCRbeta repertoires from subjects exposed to, actively infected with, or recovered from COVID-19. The prospective study material was composed of cDNA or gDNA derived from T cells, B-cell-depleted T cells, or PBMCs.

General findings and caveats noted by the study authors: How much clinical and demographic metadata was included differed by source and by participant, and the metadata was provided uncurated.

Sequences were obtained from peripheral blood. This chain is built from TRBV3-1 (or the pseudogene TRBV3-2) and TRBJ2-7; TRBD2 is a possible D gene, resting on 6 matching bases. The receptor was derived from a human donor with acute or convalescent COVID-19. The donor label of this sample is uncertain. Here is the DNA: TGTGCCAGCAGTTGGGACTGGAGCTCCTACGAGCAGTACTTC. This translates into CASSWDWSSYEQYF.